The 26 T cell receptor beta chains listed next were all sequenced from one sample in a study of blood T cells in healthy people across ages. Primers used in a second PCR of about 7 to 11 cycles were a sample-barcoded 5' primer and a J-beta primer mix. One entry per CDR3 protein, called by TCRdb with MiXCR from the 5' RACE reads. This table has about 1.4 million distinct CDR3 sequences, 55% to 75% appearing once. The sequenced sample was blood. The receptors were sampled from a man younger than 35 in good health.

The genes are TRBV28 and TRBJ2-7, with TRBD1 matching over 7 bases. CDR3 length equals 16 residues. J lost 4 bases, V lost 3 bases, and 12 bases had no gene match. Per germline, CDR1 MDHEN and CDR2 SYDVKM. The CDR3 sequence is CASSFRGQFDPYEQYF. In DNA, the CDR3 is TGTGCCAGCAGTTTCCGGGGACAGTTTGACCCTTACGAGCAGTACTTC. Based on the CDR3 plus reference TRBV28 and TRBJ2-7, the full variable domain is DVKVTQSSRYLVKRTGEKVFLECVQDMDHENMFWYRQDPGLGLRLIYFSYDVKMKEKGDIPEGYSVSREKKERFSLILESASTNQTSMYLCASSFRGQFDPYEQYFGPGTRLTVT.

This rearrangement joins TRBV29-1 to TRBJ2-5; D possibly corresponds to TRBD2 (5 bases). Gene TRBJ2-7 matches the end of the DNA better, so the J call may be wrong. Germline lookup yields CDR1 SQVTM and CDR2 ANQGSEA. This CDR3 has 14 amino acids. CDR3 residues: CSVVRDSLENEQYF. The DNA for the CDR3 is TGCAGCGTTGTCCGGGATAGTCTCGAGAACGAGCAGTACTTC.

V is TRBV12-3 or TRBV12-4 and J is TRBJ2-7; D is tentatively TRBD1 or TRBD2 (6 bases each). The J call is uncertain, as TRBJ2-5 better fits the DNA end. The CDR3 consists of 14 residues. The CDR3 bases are TGTGCCAGCAGTTTTGGGGGGCCGGAAGAGACCCAGTACTTC. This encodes CASSFGGPEETQYF.

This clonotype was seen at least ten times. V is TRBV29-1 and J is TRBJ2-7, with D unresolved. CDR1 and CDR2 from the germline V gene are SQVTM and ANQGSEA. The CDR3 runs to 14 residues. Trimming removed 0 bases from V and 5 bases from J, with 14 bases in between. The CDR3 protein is CSVEDRWGVHEQYF. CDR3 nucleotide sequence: TGCAGCGTTGAAGATCGATGGGGTGTCCACGAGCAGTACTTC.

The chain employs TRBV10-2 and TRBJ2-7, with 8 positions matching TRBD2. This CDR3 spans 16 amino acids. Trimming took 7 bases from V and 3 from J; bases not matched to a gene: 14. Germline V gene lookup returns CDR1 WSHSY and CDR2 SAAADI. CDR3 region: CASNPKDSGVYYEQYF. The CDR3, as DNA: TGCGCCAGCAATCCAAAAGATAGCGGGGTGTACTACGAGCAGTACTTC.

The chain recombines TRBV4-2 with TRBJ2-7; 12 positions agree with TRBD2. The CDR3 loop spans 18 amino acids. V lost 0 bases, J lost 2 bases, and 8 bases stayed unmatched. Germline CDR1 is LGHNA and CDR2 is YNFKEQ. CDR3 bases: TGTGCCAGCAGCCAAGATGCGACTAGCGGGGGCCTGACCTACGAGCAGTACTTC. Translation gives CASSQDATSGGLTYEQYF.

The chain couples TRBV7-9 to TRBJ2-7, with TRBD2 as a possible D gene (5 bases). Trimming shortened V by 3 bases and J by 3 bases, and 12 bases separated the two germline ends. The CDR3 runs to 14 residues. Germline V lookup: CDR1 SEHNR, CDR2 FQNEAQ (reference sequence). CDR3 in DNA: TGTGCCAGCAGCTTCCAGGTCGGGATCTACGAGCAGTACTTC. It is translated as CASSFQVGIYEQYF.

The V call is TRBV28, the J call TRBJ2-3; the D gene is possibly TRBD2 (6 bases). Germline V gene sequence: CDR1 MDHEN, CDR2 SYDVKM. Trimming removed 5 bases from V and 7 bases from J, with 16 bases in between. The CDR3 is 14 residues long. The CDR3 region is CASSPPGTLNTQYF. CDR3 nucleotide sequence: TGTGCCAGCAGTCCCCCCGGGACTCTCAATACGCAGTATTTT.

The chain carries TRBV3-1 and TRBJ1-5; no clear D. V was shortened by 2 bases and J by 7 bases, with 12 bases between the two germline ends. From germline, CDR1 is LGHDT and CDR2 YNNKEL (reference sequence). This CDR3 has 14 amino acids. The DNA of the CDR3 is TGTGCCAGCAGCCAAAGTGCGGTAAACCAGCCCCAGCATTTT. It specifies CASSQSAVNQPQHF.

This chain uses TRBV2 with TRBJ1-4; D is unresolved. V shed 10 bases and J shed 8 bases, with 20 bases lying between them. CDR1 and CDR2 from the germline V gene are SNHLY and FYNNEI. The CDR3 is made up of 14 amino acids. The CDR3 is CAILPGKGPEKLFF. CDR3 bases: TGTGCCATACTGCCCGGGAAGGGCCCAGAAAAACTGTTTTTT. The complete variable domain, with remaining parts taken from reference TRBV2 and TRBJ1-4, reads EPEVTQTPSHQVTQMGQEVILRCVPISNHLYFYWYRQILGQKVEFLVSFYNNEISEKSEIFDDQFSVERPDGSNFTLKIRSTKLEDSAMYFCAILPGKGPEKLFFGSGTQLSVL.

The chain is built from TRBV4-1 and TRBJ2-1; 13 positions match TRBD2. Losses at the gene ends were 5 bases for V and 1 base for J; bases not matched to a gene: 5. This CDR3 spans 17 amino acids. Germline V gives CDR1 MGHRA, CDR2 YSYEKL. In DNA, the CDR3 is TGCGCCAGCAGCGGGACTAGCGGGGTCTGGTCCTACAATGAGCAGTTCTTC. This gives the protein CASSGTSGVWSYNEQFF.

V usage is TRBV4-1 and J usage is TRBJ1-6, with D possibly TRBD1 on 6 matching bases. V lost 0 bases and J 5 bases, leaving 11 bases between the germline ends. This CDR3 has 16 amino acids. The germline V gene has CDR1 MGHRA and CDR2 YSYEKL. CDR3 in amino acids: CASSQDGGANNSPLHF. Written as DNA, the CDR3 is TGCGCCAGCAGCCAAGATGGGGGGGCTAATAATTCACCCCTCCACTTT.

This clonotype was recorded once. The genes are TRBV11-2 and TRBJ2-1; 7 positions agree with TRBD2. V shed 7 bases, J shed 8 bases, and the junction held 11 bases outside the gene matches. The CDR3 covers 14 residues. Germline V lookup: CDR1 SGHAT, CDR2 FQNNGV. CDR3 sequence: CASTPSGTGDEQFF. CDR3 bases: TGTGCCAGCACCCCAAGCGGGACGGGGGATGAGCAGTTCTTC.

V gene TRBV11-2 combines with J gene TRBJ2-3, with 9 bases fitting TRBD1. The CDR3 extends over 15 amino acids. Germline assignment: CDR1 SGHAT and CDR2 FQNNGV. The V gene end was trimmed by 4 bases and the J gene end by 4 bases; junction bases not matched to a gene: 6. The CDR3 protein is CASSSWDREADTQYF. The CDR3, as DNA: TGTGCCAGCAGCTCCTGGGACAGGGAAGCAGATACGCAGTATTTT.

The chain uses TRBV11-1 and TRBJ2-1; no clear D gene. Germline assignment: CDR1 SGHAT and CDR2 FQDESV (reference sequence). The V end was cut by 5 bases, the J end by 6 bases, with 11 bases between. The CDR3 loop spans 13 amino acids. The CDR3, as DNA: TGTGCCAGCAGCCTTACAACATTCAATGAGCAGTTCTTC. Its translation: CASSLTTFNEQFF.

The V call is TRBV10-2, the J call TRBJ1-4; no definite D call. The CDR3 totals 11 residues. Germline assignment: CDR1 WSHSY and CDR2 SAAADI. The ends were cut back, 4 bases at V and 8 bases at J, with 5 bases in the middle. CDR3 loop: CASSVGEKLFF. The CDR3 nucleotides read TGCGCCAGCAGTGTCGGCGAAAAACTGTTTTTT.

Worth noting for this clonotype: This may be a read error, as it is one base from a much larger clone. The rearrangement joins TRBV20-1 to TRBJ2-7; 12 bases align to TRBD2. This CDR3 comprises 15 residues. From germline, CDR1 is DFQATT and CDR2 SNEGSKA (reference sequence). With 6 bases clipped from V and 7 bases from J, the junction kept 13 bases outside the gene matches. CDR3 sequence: CSALPRLAGGNEQYF. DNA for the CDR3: TGCAGTGCGCTCCCGCGGCTAGCGGGAGGGAATGAGCAGTACTTC.

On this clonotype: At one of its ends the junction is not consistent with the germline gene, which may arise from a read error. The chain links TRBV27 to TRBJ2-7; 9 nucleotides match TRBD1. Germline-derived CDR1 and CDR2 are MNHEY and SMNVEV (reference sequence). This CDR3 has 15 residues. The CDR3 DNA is TGTCCCAGCAGTTCGACCGGGACAGGGTCCTACGAGCAGTACTTC. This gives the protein CPSSSTGTGSYEQYF.

CDR3 loop: CASSHPGGANVLTF. The DNA of the CDR3 is TGCGCCAGCAGCCATCCTGGGGGGGCCAACGTCCTGACTTTC. The J gene is TRBJ2-6, the V gene TRBV4-1; D remains unclear. Trimming removed 3 bases from V and 4 bases from J, with 7 bases in between. CDR1 and CDR2 from the germline V gene are MGHRA and YSYEKL. This CDR3 has 14 amino acids.

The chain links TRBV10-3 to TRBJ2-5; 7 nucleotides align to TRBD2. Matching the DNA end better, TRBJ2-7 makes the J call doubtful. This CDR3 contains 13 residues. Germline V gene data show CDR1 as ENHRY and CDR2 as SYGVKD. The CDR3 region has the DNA TGTGCCCCCCCGCGGGAGAGGAGCGACGAGCAGTACTTC. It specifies CAPPRERSDEQYF.

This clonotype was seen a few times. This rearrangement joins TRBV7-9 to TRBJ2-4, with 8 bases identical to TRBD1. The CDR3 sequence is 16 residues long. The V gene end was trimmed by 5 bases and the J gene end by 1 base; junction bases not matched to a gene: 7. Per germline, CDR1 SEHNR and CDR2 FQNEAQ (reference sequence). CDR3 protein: CASSPRTGKAKNIQYF. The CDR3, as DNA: TGTGCCAGCAGCCCTCGGACAGGGAAGGCCAAAAACATTCAGTACTTC.

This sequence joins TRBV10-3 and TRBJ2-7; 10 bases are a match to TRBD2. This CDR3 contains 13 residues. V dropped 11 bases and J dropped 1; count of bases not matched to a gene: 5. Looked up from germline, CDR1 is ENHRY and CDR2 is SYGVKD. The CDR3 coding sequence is TGTGCCTCCGGGACTAGCGATTCCTACGAGCAGTACTTC. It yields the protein CASGTSDSYEQYF.

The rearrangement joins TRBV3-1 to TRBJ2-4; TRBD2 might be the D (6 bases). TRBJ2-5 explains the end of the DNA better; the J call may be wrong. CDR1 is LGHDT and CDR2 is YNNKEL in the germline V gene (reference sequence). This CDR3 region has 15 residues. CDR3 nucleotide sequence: TGTGCCAGCAGCCAAAGGCGACTAGGAAAAGAGACCCAGTACTTC. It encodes CASSQRRLGKETQYF.

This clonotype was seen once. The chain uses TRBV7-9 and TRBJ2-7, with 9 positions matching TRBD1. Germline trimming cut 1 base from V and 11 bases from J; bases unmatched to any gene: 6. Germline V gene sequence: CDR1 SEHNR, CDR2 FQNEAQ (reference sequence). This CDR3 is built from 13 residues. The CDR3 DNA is TGTGCCAGCAGCTTAGGGACAGGGGAAGGGAAGTACTTC. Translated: CASSLGTGEGKYF.

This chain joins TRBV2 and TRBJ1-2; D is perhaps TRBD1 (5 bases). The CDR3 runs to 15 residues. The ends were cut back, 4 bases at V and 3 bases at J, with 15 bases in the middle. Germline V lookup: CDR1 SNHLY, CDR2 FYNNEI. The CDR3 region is CASSAKRGPDYGYTF. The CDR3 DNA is TGTGCCAGCAGTGCCAAAAGGGGTCCGGACTATGGCTACACCTTC. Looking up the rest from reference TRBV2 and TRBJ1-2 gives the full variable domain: EPEVTQTPSHQVTQMGQEVILRCVPISNHLYFYWYRQILGQKVEFLVSFYNNEISEKSEIFDDQFSVERPDGSNFTLKIRSTKLEDSAMYFCASSAKRGPDYGYTFGSGTRLTVV.

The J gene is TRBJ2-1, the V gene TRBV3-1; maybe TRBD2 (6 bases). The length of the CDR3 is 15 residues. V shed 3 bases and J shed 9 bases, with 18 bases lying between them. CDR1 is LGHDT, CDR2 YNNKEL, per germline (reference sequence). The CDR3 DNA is TGTGCCAGCAGCCAGCAGCGGGTCTTATATGGTGAGCAGTTCTTC. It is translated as CASSQQRVLYGEQFF.